Each of the 18 T cell receptor beta chains below was sequenced from the same sample in a study of spatial heterogeneity in lung cancer. Time point: blood at routine non-recurrence follow-up after resection. One entry per CDR3 protein, called by TCRdb with MiXCR from the 5' RACE reads. The sample lists just under 45,000 distinct CDR3 sequences, more than 20% occurring once. Sequenced material: PBMCs, taken at follow-up. Source of these receptors: a female donor with early-stage non-small cell lung cancer.

This clonotype was seen ten or more times. The chain uses TRBV5-6 and TRBJ2-3; 11 positions match TRBD2. Losses at the gene ends were 0 bases for V and 2 bases for J; bases not matched to a gene: 5. In germline, CDR1 is SGHDT, CDR2 YYEEEE. The CDR3 runs to 17 residues. CDR3 protein: CASSLELAGALTDTQYF. The CDR3 nucleotides read TGTGCCAGCAGCTTGGAACTAGCGGGGGCCCTCACAGATACGCAGTATTTT.

This clonotype has just a few counts. The V and J genes are TRBV5-5 and TRBJ1-2; tentatively, D is TRBD1 (6 bases). The CDR3 is 13 amino acids. Germline CDR1 and CDR2: SGHKS and YYEKEE (reference sequence). V gave up 4 bases and J gave up 8 bases, with 15 bases separating them. The CDR3 region has the DNA TGTGCCAGCAGCCTGGACAGAGAGCGGGGCTACACCTTC. This codes for CASSLDRERGYTF.

This clonotype was picked up a small number of times. The V and J genes are TRBV6-2 or TRBV6-3 and TRBJ2-5; 13 nucleotides align to TRBD2. Germline CDR1 and CDR2: MNHEY and SVGEGT. The J segment lost 3 bases and the V segment lost 6 bases, leaving 10 bases of the junction unmatched. CDR3 length: 17 amino acids. The CDR3: CASSPGKTSGRKETQYF. The CDR3, as DNA: TGTGCCAGCAGCCCAGGCAAGACTAGCGGGAGGAAAGAGACCCAGTACTTC.

The rearrangement uses TRBV27 and TRBJ2-4; D may match TRBD1 or TRBD2 (5 bases each). V was trimmed by 9 bases and J by 0 bases, leaving 15 bases between them. Germline-derived CDR1 and CDR2 are MNHEY and SMNVEV (reference sequence). The CDR3 has 15 residues. The CDR3 here is CARSDGDGAKNIQYF. In nucleotides, the CDR3 is TGTGCCAGGAGTGACGGGGACGGAGCCAAAAACATTCAGTACTTC.

The genes are TRBV7-3 and TRBJ1-1; D is unclear. The CDR3 contains 13 residues. The V end lost 1 base, the J end lost 7 bases, and 10 bases lay between the germline ends. CDR1 is SGHTA and CDR2 is FQGTGA in the germline V gene. The chain's CDR3 is CASSLKSWGEAFF. As DNA, the CDR3 is TGTGCCAGCAGCTTAAAGAGTTGGGGTGAAGCTTTCTTT.

This clonotype came up many times. This rearrangement joins TRBV24-1 to TRBJ2-1; D possibly corresponds to TRBD1 (7 bases). Per germline, CDR1 KGHDR and CDR2 SFDVKD. Trimming shortened V by 5 bases and J by 5 bases, and 12 bases separated the two germline ends. This CDR3 is built from 14 residues. CDR3 sequence: CATSARDRDNEQFF. CDR3 nucleotide sequence: TGTGCCACCAGTGCGCGGGACAGAGACAATGAGCAGTTCTTC.

V and J are TRBV11-2 and TRBJ1-1; no clear D gene. The CDR3 runs 16 residues. V was shortened by 5 bases and J by 11 bases, with 27 bases between the two germline ends. The V gene's germline CDR1 is SGHAT and CDR2 FQNNGV. The CDR3 loop reads CASSHPRRAPTRGAFF. CDR3 coding DNA: TGTGCCAGCAGCCACCCCAGGAGGGCACCGACTCGGGGTGCTTTCTTT.

This CDR3 is CASSLEAANTDTQYF. The DNA of the CDR3 is TGTGCCAGCAGCTTGGAGGCGGCTAACACAGATACGCAGTATTTT. The V and J genes are TRBV5-4 and TRBJ2-3; D is undetermined. CDR1 SGHNT and CDR2 YYREEE come from the germline V gene (reference sequence). V was cut by 0 bases and J by 2 bases, with 10 bases left in between. The CDR3 consists of 15 residues.

This clonotype came up once. CDR3 region: CASSLRGGPGELFF. In DNA, the CDR3 is TGTGCCAGCAGCCTGAGAGGTGGGCCCGGGGAGCTGTTTTTT. This chain connects TRBV9 to TRBJ2-2; unclear D gene. V shed 4 bases and J shed 6 bases, with 13 bases lying between them. Germline V CDR1 and CDR2: SGDLS, YYNGEE. The CDR3 sequence is 14 residues long.

Concerning this clonotype: A single base separates this from a much larger clone, so it may be a read error. This chain joins TRBV28 and TRBJ1-1; D gene uncertain. V lost 8 bases and J lost 1, with 11 bases in between. Per germline, CDR1 MDHEN and CDR2 SYDVKM. The CDR3 runs 13 residues. The CDR3 loop reads CASLGYRNTEAFF. The DNA of the CDR3 is TGTGCCAGCTTGGGGTACCGGAACACTGAAGCTTTCTTT. Using reference TRBV28 and TRBJ1-1 for the parts outside the CDR3, the full variable domain is DVKVTQSSRYLVKRTGEKVFLECVQDMDHENMFWYRQDPGLGLRLIYFSYDVKMKEKGDIPEGYSVSREKKERFSLILESASTNQTSMYLCASLGYRNTEAFFGQGTRLTVV.

V gene TRBV19 combines with J gene TRBJ1-2; D gene unclear. Trimming cost V 1 base and J 8 bases, with 14 bases left between them. Germline lookup yields CDR1 LNHDA and CDR2 SQIVND (reference sequence). This CDR3 has 14 residues. DNA for the CDR3: TGTGCCAGTAGTATAGCCCCCACCGTCTACGGCTACACCTTC. Translating it yields CASSIAPTVYGYTF.

Ten or more counts support this clonotype. V gene TRBV5-5 combines with J gene TRBJ2-1; TRBD1 aligns across 8 bases. The CDR3 covers 14 residues. Germline V gene lookup returns CDR1 SGHKS and CDR2 YYEKEE (reference sequence). The V and J ends lost 4 bases and 4 bases, in that order; junction bases with no gene match: 4. The CDR3 DNA reads as TGTGCCAGCAGCATCGGGACAGGTTACAATGAGCAGTTCTTC. Translating it yields CASSIGTGYNEQFF.

This clonotype has ten or more counts. CDR3 bases: TGTGCCAGCAGTGACCCTAGGGGGAGAGGAACCGGGGAGCTGTTTTTT. Residues: CASSDPRGRGTGELFF. This chain joins TRBV5-6 and TRBJ2-2; a weak D match, TRBD1 (6 bases). The V end lost 5 bases, the J end lost 5 bases, and 19 bases lay between the germline ends. CDR1 and CDR2 (germline): SGHDT, YYEEEE. The CDR3 totals 16 residues.

This clonotype was seen ten or more times. The chain is built from TRBV7-9 and TRBJ1-6; 9 bases fit TRBD1. The length of the CDR3 is 14 residues. CDR1 and CDR2 from the germline V gene are SEHNR and FQNEAQ (reference sequence). V dropped 6 bases and J dropped 10; count of bases not matched to a gene: 7. CDR3 sequence: CASRAGTGPSPLHF. The CDR3 bases are TGTGCCAGCAGAGCCGGGACAGGGCCCTCACCCCTCCACTTT.

CDR3 bases: TGCAGCGTTGAAGCACTAGCTCGAGATACGCAGTATTTT. Translation: CSVEALARDTQYF. The chain combines TRBV29-1 with TRBJ2-3; the D gene is possibly TRBD2 (6 bases). Germline V CDR1 and CDR2: SQVTM, ANQGSEA. V lost 1 base, J lost 5 bases, and 10 bases lay in between. The CDR3 sequence is 13 residues long.

In this sample, this clonotype turned up many times. V gene TRBV15 combines with J gene TRBJ1-3; weak D call: TRBD1 (5 bases). Per the germline V gene, CDR1 is LNHNV and CDR2 is YYDKDF (reference sequence). Deletions cut 0 bases from V and 2 bases from J, with 11 bases between. This CDR3 has 16 residues. The CDR3 loop is CATSREVGATGNTIYF. The DNA of the CDR3 is TGTGCCACCAGCAGAGAGGTCGGGGCTACTGGAAACACCATATATTTT.

Comments on this clonotype: One end of the junction fails to match germline, which may point to a read error. This chain connects TRBV20-1 to TRBJ1-1; D is ambiguous. The germline V gene has CDR1 DFQATT and CDR2 SNEGSKA (reference sequence). The CDR3 has 12 residues. CDR3 residues: CSASSLNTEVFF. The CDR3, as DNA: TGCAGTGCTAGCTCCTTGAACACTGAAGTTTTCTTT.

This clonotype was counted a few times. The V and J genes are TRBV29-1 and TRBJ1-2, with D unresolved. The CDR3 extends over 12 amino acids. V lost 4 bases to trimming and J lost 7 bases, with 13 bases between them. Germline V gene data show CDR1 as SQVTM and CDR2 as ANQGSEA. Here the CDR3 DNA reads TGCAGCGTTGTTAATAGGGAGGGTGGCTACACCTTC. This sequence encodes CSVVNREGGYTF.